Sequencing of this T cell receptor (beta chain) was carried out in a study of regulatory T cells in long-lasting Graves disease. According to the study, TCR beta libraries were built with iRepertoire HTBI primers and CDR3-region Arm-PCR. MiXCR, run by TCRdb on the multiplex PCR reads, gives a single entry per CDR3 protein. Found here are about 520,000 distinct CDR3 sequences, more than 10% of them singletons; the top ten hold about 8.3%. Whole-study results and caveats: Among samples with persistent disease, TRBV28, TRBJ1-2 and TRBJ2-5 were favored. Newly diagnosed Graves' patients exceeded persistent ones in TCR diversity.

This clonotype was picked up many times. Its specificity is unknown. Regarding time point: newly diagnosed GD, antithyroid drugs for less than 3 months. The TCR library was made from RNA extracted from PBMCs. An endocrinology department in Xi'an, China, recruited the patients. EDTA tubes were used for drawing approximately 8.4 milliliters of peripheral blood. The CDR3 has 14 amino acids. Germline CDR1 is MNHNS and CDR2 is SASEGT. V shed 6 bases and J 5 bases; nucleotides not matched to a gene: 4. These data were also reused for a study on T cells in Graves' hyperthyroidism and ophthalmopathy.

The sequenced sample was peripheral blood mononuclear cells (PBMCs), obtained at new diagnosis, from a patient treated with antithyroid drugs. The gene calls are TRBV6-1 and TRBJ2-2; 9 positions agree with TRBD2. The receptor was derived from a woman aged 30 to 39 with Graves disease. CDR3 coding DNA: TGTGCCAGCAGACCGGGACTAGCTACCGGGGAGCTGTTTTTT. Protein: CASRPGLATGELFF.